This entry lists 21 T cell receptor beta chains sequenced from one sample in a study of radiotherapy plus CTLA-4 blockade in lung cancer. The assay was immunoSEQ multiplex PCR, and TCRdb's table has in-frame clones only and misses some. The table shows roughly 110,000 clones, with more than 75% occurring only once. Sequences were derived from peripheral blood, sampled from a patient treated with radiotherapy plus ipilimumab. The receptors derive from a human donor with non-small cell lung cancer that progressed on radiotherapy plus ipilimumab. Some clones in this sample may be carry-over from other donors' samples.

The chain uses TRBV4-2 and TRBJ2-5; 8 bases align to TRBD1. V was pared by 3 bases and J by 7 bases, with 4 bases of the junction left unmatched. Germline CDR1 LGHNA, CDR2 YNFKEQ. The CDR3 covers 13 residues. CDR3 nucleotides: TGTGCCAGCAGCCAGGATGGACAGGGGACCCAGTACTTC. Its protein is CASSQDGQGTQYF.

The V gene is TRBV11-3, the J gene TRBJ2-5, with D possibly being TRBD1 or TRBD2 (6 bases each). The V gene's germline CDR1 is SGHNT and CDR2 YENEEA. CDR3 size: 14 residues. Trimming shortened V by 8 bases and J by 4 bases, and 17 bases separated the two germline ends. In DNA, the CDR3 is TGTGCCAGCCACAACCCGGGGGCCCGAGAGACCCAGTACTTC. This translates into CASHNPGARETQYF.

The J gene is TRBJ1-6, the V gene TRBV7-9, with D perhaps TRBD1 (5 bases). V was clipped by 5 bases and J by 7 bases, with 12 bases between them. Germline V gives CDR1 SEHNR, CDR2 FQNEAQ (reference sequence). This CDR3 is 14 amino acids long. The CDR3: CASSRGEGNSPLHF. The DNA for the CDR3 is TGTGCCAGCAGCCGGGGGGAGGGGAATTCACCCCTCCACTTT.

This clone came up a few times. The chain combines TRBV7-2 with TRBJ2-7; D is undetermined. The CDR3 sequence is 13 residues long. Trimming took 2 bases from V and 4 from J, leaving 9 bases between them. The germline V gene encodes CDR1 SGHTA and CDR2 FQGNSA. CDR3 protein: CASSLTRFYEQYF. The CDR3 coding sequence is TGTGCCAGCAGCTTAACACGGTTTTACGAGCAGTACTTC.

CDR3 protein: CASSLEGYSYEQYF. As DNA, the CDR3 is TGCGCCAGCAGCTTGGAGGGCTATTCCTACGAGCAGTACTTC. The J gene is TRBJ2-7, the V gene TRBV5-1; no firm D call. Germline values: CDR1 SGHRS, CDR2 YFSETQ. This CDR3 has 14 amino acids. Trimming pared 0 bases from V and 1 base from J, leaving 8 bases between. The variable domain in full, completed from reference TRBV5-1 and TRBJ2-7, reads KAGVTQTPRYLIKTRGQQVTLSCSPISGHRSVSWYQQTPGQGLQFLFEYFSETQRNKGNFPGRFSGRQFSNSRSEMNVSTLELGDSALYLCASSLEGYSYEQYFGPGTRLTVT.

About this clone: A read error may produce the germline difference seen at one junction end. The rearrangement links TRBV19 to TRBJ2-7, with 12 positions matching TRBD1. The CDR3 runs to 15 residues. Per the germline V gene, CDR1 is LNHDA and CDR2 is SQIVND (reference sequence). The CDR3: CASSPGTGGPYGQYF. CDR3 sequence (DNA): TGTGCCAGTAGTCCTGGGACAGGGGGCCCCTACGGGCAGTACTTC.

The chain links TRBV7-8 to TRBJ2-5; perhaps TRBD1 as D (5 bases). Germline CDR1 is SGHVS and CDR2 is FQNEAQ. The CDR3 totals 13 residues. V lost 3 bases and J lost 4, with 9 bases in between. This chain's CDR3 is CASSLTQGETQYF. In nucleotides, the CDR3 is TGTGCCAGCAGCTTGACTCAGGGAGAGACCCAGTACTTC. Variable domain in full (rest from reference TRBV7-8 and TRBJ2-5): GAGVSQSPRYKVAKRGQDVALRCDPISGHVSLFWYQQALGQGPEFLTYFQNEAQLDKSGLPSDRFFAERPEGSVSTLKIQRTQQEDSAVYLCASSLTQGETQYFGPGTRLLVL.

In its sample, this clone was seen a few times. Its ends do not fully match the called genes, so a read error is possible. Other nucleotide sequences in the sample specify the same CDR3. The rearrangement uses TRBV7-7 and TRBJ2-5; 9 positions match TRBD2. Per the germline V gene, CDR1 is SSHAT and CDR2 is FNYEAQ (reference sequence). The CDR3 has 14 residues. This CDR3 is CASSPRTSVETQYF. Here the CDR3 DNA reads TGTGCTAGCAGCCCCCGGACTAGCGTAGAGACCCAGTACTTC.

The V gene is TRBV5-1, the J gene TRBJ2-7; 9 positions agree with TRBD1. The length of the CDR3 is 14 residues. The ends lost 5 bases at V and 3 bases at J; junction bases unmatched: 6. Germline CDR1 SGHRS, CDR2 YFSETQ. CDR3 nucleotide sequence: TGCGCCAGCAGTTTAGGGACAGGGAACTACGAGCAGTACTTC. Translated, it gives CASSLGTGNYEQYF.

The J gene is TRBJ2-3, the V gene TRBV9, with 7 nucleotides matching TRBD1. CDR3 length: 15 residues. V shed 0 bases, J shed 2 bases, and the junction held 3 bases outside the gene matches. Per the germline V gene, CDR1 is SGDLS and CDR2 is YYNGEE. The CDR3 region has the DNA TGTGCCAGCAGCGTAGGACAGGGTTACACAGATACGCAGTATTTT. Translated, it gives CASSVGQGYTDTQYF.

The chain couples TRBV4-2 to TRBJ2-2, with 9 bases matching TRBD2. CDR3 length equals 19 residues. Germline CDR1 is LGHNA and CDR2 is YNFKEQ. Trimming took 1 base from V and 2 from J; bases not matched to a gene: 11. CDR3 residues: CASSQAWPRGGGNTGELFF. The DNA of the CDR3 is TGTGCCAGCAGCCAAGCCTGGCCGCGGGGGGGCGGAAACACCGGGGAGCTGTTTTTT.

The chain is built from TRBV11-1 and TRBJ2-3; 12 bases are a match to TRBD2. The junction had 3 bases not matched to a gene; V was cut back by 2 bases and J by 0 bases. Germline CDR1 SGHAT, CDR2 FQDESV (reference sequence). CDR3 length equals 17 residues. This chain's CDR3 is CASSLWTSGVSTDTQYF. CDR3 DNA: TGTGCCAGCAGCTTATGGACTAGCGGGGTGAGCACAGATACGCAGTATTTT.

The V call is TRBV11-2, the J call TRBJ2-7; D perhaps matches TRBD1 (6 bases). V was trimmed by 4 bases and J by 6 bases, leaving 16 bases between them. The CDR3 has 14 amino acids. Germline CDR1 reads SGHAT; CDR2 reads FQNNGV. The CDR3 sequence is CASSSIQGSSEQYF. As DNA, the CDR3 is TGTGCCAGCAGCTCAATACAGGGTTCTAGCGAGCAGTACTTC.

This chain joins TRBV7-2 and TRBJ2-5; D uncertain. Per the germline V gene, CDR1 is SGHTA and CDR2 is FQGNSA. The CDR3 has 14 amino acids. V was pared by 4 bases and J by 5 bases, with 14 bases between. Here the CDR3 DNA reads TGTGCCAGCAGCTGGGTTGTTCTGGGTGAGACCCAGTACTTC. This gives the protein CASSWVVLGETQYF. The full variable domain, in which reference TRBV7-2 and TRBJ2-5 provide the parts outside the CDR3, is GAGVSQSPSNKVTEKGKDVELRCDPISGHTALYWYRQSLGQGLEFLIYFQGNSAPDKSGLPSDRFSAERTGGSVSTLTIQRTQQEDSAVYLCASSWVVLGETQYFGPGTRLLVL.

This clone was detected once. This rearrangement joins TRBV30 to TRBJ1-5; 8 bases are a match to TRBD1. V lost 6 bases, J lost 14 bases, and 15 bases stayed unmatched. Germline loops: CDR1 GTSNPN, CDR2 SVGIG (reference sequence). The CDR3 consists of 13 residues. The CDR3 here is CACSFGQGKQKHF. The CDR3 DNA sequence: TGTGCCTGTTCATTTGGACAGGGTAAGCAAAAGCATTTT.

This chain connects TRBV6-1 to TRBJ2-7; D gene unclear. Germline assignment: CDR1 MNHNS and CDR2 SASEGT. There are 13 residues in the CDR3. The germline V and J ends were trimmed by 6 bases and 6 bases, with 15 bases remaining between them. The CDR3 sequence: CASRSRLDGEQYF. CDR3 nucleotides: TGTGCCAGCAGGTCCCGTCTGGACGGCGAGCAGTACTTC.

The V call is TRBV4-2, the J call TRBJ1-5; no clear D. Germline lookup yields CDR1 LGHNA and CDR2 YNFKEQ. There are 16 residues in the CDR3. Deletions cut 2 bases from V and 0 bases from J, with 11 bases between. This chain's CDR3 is CASSQSTKYSNQPQHF. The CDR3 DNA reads TGTGCCAGCAGCCAATCCACAAAATATAGCAATCAGCCCCAGCATTTT.

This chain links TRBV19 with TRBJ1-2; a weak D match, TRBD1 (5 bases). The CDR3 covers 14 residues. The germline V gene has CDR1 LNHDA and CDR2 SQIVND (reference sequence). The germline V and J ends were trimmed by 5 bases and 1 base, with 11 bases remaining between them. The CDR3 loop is CASSLTGYNYGYTF. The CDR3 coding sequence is TGTGCCAGTAGTCTAACAGGTTATAACTATGGCTACACCTTC. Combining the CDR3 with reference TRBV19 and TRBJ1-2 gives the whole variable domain DGGITQSPKYLFRKEGQNVTLSCEQNLNHDAMYWYRQDPGQGLRLIYYSQIVNDFQKGDIAEGYSVSREKKESFPLTVTSAQKNPTAFYLCASSLTGYNYGYTFGSGTRLTVV.

CDR3 in DNA: TGCGCCAGCAGTGAGACTCCGGGACAGGGGAATTACGAGCAGTACTTC. Translation gives CASSETPGQGNYEQYF. This chain uses TRBV10-2 with TRBJ2-7, with TRBD1 matching over 10 bases. The CDR3 loop spans 16 amino acids. Looked up from germline, CDR1 is WSHSY and CDR2 is SAAADI. The V segment lost 2 bases and the J segment 4 bases; nucleotides outside the gene matches: 8.

The CDR3: CSAPFSGVMYF. CDR3 bases: TGCAGTGCACCCTTTAGCGGGGTGATGTATTTT. This sequence joins TRBV20-1 and TRBJ2-3, with 8 bases aligning to TRBD2. This CDR3 is built from 11 residues. CDR1 is DFQATT and CDR2 is SNEGSKA in the germline V gene (reference sequence). J was trimmed by 14 bases and V by 6 bases; bases with no gene match: 10.

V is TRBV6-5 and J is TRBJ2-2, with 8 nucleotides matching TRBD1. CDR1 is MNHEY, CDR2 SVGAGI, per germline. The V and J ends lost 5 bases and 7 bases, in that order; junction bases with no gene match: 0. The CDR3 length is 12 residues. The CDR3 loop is CASSDRGGELFF. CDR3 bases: TGTGCCAGCAGTGACAGGGGCGGGGAGCTGTTTTTT.